This T cell receptor (beta chain) was identified in a study of shared clonotypes between healthy human individuals. TCRdb's copy holds only in-frame clones and misses some; the assay was immunoSEQ multiplex PCR. The sample includes roughly 500,000 clones, 95% to 97% of them seen just once. The germline V gene has CDR1 SGDLS and CDR2 YYNGEE. The CDR3 consists of 16 residues. Trimming left V 2 bases short and J 1 base short, with 12 bases between. The TCR comes from a woman aged 30 to 39 in good health. The source material was naive CD4+ T cells sorted from blood. Sample subset: CD45RA+ positively selected. The chain links TRBV9 to TRBJ1-4, with no clear D. The CDR3 loop is CASSVATRGTNEKLFF. In DNA form, the CDR3 reads TGTGCCAGCAGCGTCGCGACGCGAGGAACTAATGAAAAACTGTTTTTT.